Shown below are 7 T cell receptor beta chains from a single sample sequenced in a study of blood T cells in healthy people across ages. A J-beta primer mix and a sample-barcoded 5' primer were used in a second PCR of about 7 to 11 cycles. TCRdb analysed the 5' RACE reads with MiXCR anew, one entry per CDR3 protein. This sample has around 1,100,000 distinct CDR3 sequences, with roughly two fifths found just once. Input material: blood. The receptors originated from a man between 18 and 35 years old in good health.

This chain links TRBV28 with TRBJ2-5; D ambiguous. Germline CDR1 MDHEN, CDR2 SYDVKM. V shed 5 bases and J shed 10 bases, with 17 bases lying between them. The CDR3 is 13 amino acids. This chain's CDR3 is CASSVPVSKIQYF. CDR3 bases: TGTGCCAGCAGTGTACCAGTCAGCAAGATCCAGTACTTC.

This sequence joins TRBV12-5 and TRBJ2-1; TRBD2 matches 7 bases. Losses at the gene ends were 4 bases for V and 0 bases for J; bases not matched to a gene: 6. Germline CDR1 LGHNT, CDR2 FRNRAP. This CDR3 spans 16 amino acids. CDR3 bases: TGTGCTAGTGGTTGGACGGGACTATCCTCCTACAATGAGCAGTTCTTC. Translating gives CASGWTGLSSYNEQFF.

V usage is TRBV29-1 and J usage is TRBJ1-5; perhaps TRBD1 as D (6 bases). The CDR3 sequence is 13 residues long. V was pared by 4 bases and J by 4 bases, with 11 bases between. CDR1 and CDR2 from the germline V gene are SQVTM and ANQGSEA. CDR3 sequence: CSVVAGENQPQHF. CDR3 nucleotide sequence: TGCAGCGTTGTTGCAGGGGAAAATCAGCCCCAGCATTTT. The full variable domain, in which reference TRBV29-1 and TRBJ1-5 provide the parts outside the CDR3, is SAVISQKPSRDICQRGTSLTIQCQVDSQVTMMFWYRQQPGQSLTLIATANQGSEATYESGFVIDKFPISRPNLTFSTLTVSNMSPEDSSIYLCSVVAGENQPQHFGDGTRLSIL.

This sequence joins TRBV20-1 and TRBJ1-4; 7 nucleotides agree with TRBD1. CDR1 is DFQATT, CDR2 SNEGSKA, per germline (reference sequence). V lost 5 bases, J lost 8 bases, and 8 bases stayed unmatched. CDR3 size: 13 residues. The DNA for the CDR3 is TGCAGTGCTGGCGAGACAGGGACCGAAAAACTGTTTTTT. Its translation is CSAGETGTEKLFF.

This chain connects TRBV11-1 to TRBJ1-1, with a tentative D call TRBD1 (6 bases). Germline V gene data show CDR1 as SGHAT and CDR2 as FQDESV (reference sequence). Trimming left V 5 bases short and J 8 bases short, with 18 bases between. The CDR3 loop spans 14 amino acids. DNA of the CDR3: TGTGCCAGCAGCCCCTATCGGACAGCGTCAGAAGCTTTCTTT. This translates into CASSPYRTASEAFF.

The chain couples TRBV20-1 to TRBJ1-2, with 9 nucleotides matching TRBD1. The CDR3 is 14 amino acids. Germline lookup yields CDR1 DFQATT and CDR2 SNEGSKA (reference sequence). V was clipped by 5 bases and J by 2 bases; unmatched bases: 6. The CDR3 nucleotides read TGCAGTGCTTATAACGGACAGGGGAACTATGGCTACACCTTC. Protein sequence: CSAYNGQGNYGYTF.

This clonotype appeared a few times. The genes are TRBV6-2 or TRBV6-3 and TRBJ1-2, with 9 bases matching TRBD1. Germline assignment: CDR1 MNHEY and CDR2 SVGEGT. J gave up 8 bases and V 1 base, and 5 bases lay outside the gene matches. The CDR3 consists of 14 residues. Written as DNA, the CDR3 is TGTGCCAGCAGTTACTACGGGACAGGGAGCGGCTACACCTTC. Residues: CASSYYGTGSGYTF.